The TCR beta chain under discussion was sequenced for a study of immune evolution from preneoplasia to lung adenocarcinoma. For the study at large: HLA loss of heterozygosity: about 7% AIS, around 16% MIA, around 35% ADC, none AAH.

The study's findings and limits: Highest clonality occurred in KRAS-mutant, not EGFR-mutant or double wild-type, nodules. Normal lung had highest clonality; later lesions appeared denser, more diverse. Top clone frequencies peaked in normal lung, apparently declining through invasive adenocarcinoma.

Some clones are missing from TCRdb's copy, which holds only in-frame ones; the method was immunoSEQ multiplex PCR. Found here are about 9,800 clones, more than 70% of them singletons; the top ten hold roughly an eighth. Trimming removed 1 base from V and 6 bases from J, with 12 bases in between. This CDR3 comprises 14 residues. Germline V CDR1 and CDR2: SGHNT, YENEEA. Details on this clone: The antigen is unknown.

The rearrangement uses TRBV11-3 and TRBJ1-2; possibly TRBD1 for D (6 bases). This TCR was recovered from an older person with lung adenocarcinoma. The material sequenced was FFPE lung adenocarcinoma in situ tissue. CDR3 loop: CASSLAGASDGYTF. DNA for the CDR3: TGTGCCAGCAGCTTAGCAGGGGCGTCGGATGGCTACACCTTC.